This T cell receptor beta chain was found in a study of monozygotic twins with inflammatory bowel disease. The CDR3 loop spans 15 amino acids. TCRdb processed the 5' RACE reads again and assigns one entry to each CDR3 protein, with no DNA. Recorded for this sample: 300,000 to 350,000 distinct CDR3 sequences. The chain uses TRBV12-3 or TRBV12-4 and TRBJ1-5; TCRdb designates TRBD1, a call that cannot be tested without DNA. Material for sequencing was blood. The clonotype originates from a human donor with ulcerative colitis or Crohn's disease, or a healthy co-twin of an affected twin (not recorded which). The CDR3: CASSQDQGLAQPQHF.